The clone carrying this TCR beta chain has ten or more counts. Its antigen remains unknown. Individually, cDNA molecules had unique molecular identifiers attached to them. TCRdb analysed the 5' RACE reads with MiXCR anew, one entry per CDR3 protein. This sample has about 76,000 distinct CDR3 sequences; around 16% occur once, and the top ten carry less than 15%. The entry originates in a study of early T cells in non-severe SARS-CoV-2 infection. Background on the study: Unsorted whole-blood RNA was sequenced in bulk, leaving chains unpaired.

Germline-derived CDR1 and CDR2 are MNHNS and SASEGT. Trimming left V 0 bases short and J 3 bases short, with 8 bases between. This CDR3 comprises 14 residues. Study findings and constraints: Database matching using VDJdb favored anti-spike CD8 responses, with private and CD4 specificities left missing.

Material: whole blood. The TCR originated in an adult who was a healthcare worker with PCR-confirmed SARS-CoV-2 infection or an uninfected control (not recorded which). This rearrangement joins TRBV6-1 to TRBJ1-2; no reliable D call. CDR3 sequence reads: CASSEATADYGYTF. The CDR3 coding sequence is TGTGCCAGCAGTGAAGCAACGGCAGACTATGGCTACACCTTC.